Below are 4 T cell receptor beta chains sequenced from a single sample in a study of shared clonotypes between healthy human individuals. Generated by immunoSEQ multiplex PCR, the TCRdb table keeps only in-frame clones and is missing some. This sample has about 700,000 clones, with under 80% found just once. Sequencing was carried out using memory CD4+ T cells sorted from blood. Subset in this sample: CD45RA-negative fraction. These receptors came from a young woman in good health.

The V and J genes are TRBV27 and TRBJ1-2; D is ambiguous. Looked up from germline, CDR1 is MNHEY and CDR2 is SMNVEV (reference sequence). This CDR3 comprises 13 residues. V was pared by 3 bases and J by 7 bases, with 12 bases between. CDR3 coding DNA: TGTGCCAGCAGTTTCGCCCTACGCGTTGGCTACACCTTC. Protein product: CASSFALRVGYTF.

The chain couples TRBV6-5 to TRBJ2-3; 10 bases align to TRBD2. The CDR3 has 15 residues. The germline V gene has CDR1 MNHEY and CDR2 SVGAGI. J gave up 2 bases and V 4 bases, and 3 bases lay outside the gene matches. For the CDR3, the DNA is TGTGCCAGCAGTTGGACTAGCGGACACACAGATACGCAGTATTTT. Protein product: CASSWTSGHTDTQYF.

This clone was observed a single time. This chain joins TRBV27 and TRBJ1-4; 9 bases are a match to TRBD1. The CDR3 covers 14 residues. Germline CDR1 MNHEY, CDR2 SMNVEV (reference sequence). The V and J ends lost 5 bases and 7 bases, in that order; junction bases with no gene match: 5. The CDR3 sequence is CASSPGTGFEKLFF. CDR3 bases: TGTGCCAGCAGTCCCGGGACAGGGTTTGAAAAACTGTTTTTT.

This chain connects TRBV14 to TRBJ2-4; D unclear. This CDR3 has 14 amino acids. Trimming stripped 2 bases from V and 5 bases from J, with 10 bases between. In germline, CDR1 is SGHDN, CDR2 FVKESK. Here the CDR3 DNA reads TGTGCCAGCAGCCAACTTGGATACCAAAACATTCAGTACTTC. Its translation: CASSQLGYQNIQYF.